Below, 21 T cell receptor beta chains from the same sample are listed, as sequenced in a study of cytomegalovirus exposure and HLA in healthy donors. 60 Vbeta and 13 Jbeta primers were used in PCR. The data were produced by immunoSEQ multiplex PCR, yet TCRdb's version contains in-frame clones alone and is incomplete. The sample lists some 140,000 clones, around three quarters seen once, with more than 4.5% in the top ten. The sample comprised PBMCs. The source is a man aged 30 to 39 in good health.

The chain uses TRBV5-4 and TRBJ2-5; 12 bases fit TRBD2. CDR3 length equals 16 residues. The J segment lost 5 bases and the V segment lost 4 bases, leaving 9 bases of the junction unmatched. The germline CDR1 and CDR2 sequences are SGHNT and YYREEE (reference sequence). CDR3 nucleotides: TGTGCCAGCAGCAAGGGACTAGCGGGCTCGGCGGAGACCCAGTACTTC. It yields the protein CASSKGLAGSAETQYF.

The rearrangement joins TRBV15 to TRBJ1-5; 8 nucleotides match TRBD1. This CDR3 has 15 amino acids. Per germline, CDR1 LNHNV and CDR2 YYDKDF (reference sequence). V was pared by 5 bases and J by 4 bases, with 7 bases of the junction left unmatched. The CDR3 loop is CATSPDRALNQPQHF. DNA of the CDR3: TGTGCCACCAGCCCGGACAGGGCTCTGAATCAGCCCCAGCATTTT.

Notes on this clone: Distinct nucleotide sequences in the sample also encode this CDR3. The rearrangement joins TRBV4-3 to TRBJ1-2, with a possible D match to TRBD1 (5 bases). Trimming left V 1 base short and J 3 bases short, with 9 bases between. Germline CDR1 is LGHNA and CDR2 is YSLEER. The CDR3 is 14 amino acids. The CDR3 is CASSQVGVYYGYTF. The CDR3 coding sequence is TGCGCCAGCAGCCAAGTAGGGGTCTACTATGGCTACACCTTC.

The chain recombines TRBV12-5 with TRBJ2-7; D not resolved. The germline V and J ends were trimmed by 1 base and 3 bases, with 4 bases remaining between them. The germline V gene encodes CDR1 LGHNT and CDR2 FRNRAP. The CDR3 has 12 residues. CDR3 in DNA: TGTGCTAGTGGTTTGGACTTCTACGAGCAGTACTTC. It codes for CASGLDFYEQYF.

The chain couples TRBV9 to TRBJ2-7, with TRBD2 identical over 8 bases. The CDR3 length is 16 residues. Germline lookup yields CDR1 SGDLS and CDR2 YYNGEE. V gave up 0 bases and J gave up 3 bases; unmatched junction bases: 8. This CDR3 is CASSVEASGPNYEQYF. Written as DNA, the CDR3 is TGTGCCAGCAGCGTAGAGGCTAGCGGGCCTAACTACGAGCAGTACTTC.

This clone was seen a handful of times. The J gene is TRBJ1-5, the V gene TRBV28, with D possibly matching TRBD1 (5 bases). CDR1 is MDHEN and CDR2 is SYDVKM in the germline V gene. This CDR3 spans 14 amino acids. V gave up 2 bases and J gave up 4 bases, with 9 bases separating them. CDR3 sequence (DNA): TGTGCCAGCAGTTTAGCAGGGATGAATCAGCCCCAGCATTTT. Its translation: CASSLAGMNQPQHF.

The count of this clone is one. V and J are TRBV5-6 and TRBJ2-7, with a tentative D call TRBD1 (5 bases). CDR1 and CDR2 from the germline V gene are SGHDT and YYEEEE. V was trimmed by 3 bases and J by 3 bases, leaving 7 bases between them. There are 12 residues in the CDR3. CDR3 loop: CASSWTNYEQYF. The CDR3 DNA reads as TGTGCCAGCAGCTGGACAAACTACGAGCAGTACTTC.

The V and J genes are TRBV5-5 and TRBJ2-1, with 13 bases that match TRBD2. The CDR3 has 15 residues. CDR1 is SGHKS and CDR2 is YYEKEE in the germline V gene (reference sequence). The trim removed 1 base at V and 8 bases at J, leaving 3 bases unmatched. CDR3 loop: CASSLRLAGGDEQFF. In DNA, the CDR3 is TGTGCCAGCAGCTTGAGACTAGCGGGAGGAGATGAGCAGTTCTTC.

The rearrangement uses TRBV4-1 and TRBJ2-7, with 8 nucleotides matching TRBD2. This CDR3 contains 16 residues. V shed 0 bases and J 1 base; nucleotides not matched to a gene: 5. Germline V gene data show CDR1 as MGHRA and CDR2 as YSYEKL. Here the CDR3 reads CASSQDPTSASYEQYF. CDR3 DNA sequence: TGCGCCAGCAGCCAAGATCCGACTAGCGCTTCCTACGAGCAGTACTTC.

This clone was detected only a few times. This chain connects TRBV5-1 to TRBJ2-2; no clear D gene. Trimming took off 0 bases at V and 2 bases at J, with 5 bases between the two ends. CDR3 length: 14 amino acids. Looked up from germline, CDR1 is SGHRS and CDR2 is YFSETQ. The CDR3 DNA is TGCGCCAGCAGCTTGGGGCAAAACACCGGGGAGCTGTTTTTT. This translates into CASSLGQNTGELFF.

This rearrangement joins TRBV28 to TRBJ2-2; D is ambiguous. V was shortened by 6 bases and J by 6 bases, with 20 bases between the two germline ends. The CDR3 has 16 residues. Per germline, CDR1 MDHEN and CDR2 SYDVKM. CDR3 amino acids: CASSPPSGFLAGELFF. In DNA form, the CDR3 reads TGTGCCAGCAGCCCCCCCTCAGGTTTTTTGGCCGGGGAGCTGTTTTTT.

The chain uses TRBV6-6 and TRBJ2-1, with D tentatively TRBD1 (8 bases). CDR1 and CDR2 (germline): MNHNY, SVGAGI (reference sequence). The CDR3 covers 14 residues. V shed 5 bases and J shed 15 bases, with 23 bases lying between them. The DNA of the CDR3 is TGTGCCAGCAGTCGCGGGGGAGGACAGGGAAATCGGTTCTTC. This gives the protein CASSRGGGQGNRFF.

In its sample, this clone was seen once. V usage is TRBV15 and J usage is TRBJ2-7, with D hard to call. The ends were cut back, 6 bases at V and 3 bases at J, with 9 bases in the middle. The CDR3 has 12 amino acids. Germline V gives CDR1 LNHNV, CDR2 YYDKDF (reference sequence). The CDR3 protein is CATSKSGYEQYF. CDR3 DNA sequence: TGTGCCACCAGTAAATCCGGCTACGAGCAGTACTTC.

V and J are TRBV21-1 and TRBJ2-5; TRBD2, the table's D call, was not compared with the DNA. TRBV21-1 is marked as a pseudogene. The CDR3 is made up of 15 amino acids. CDR3 region: CASSPPRVHQETQYF. The CDR3 DNA follows: TGTGCCAGCAGCCCCCCGCGGGTCCACCAAGAGACCCAGTACTTC.

The chain joins TRBV18 to TRBJ1-1, with D maybe TRBD1 (6 bases). This CDR3 is built from 14 residues. Germline CDR1 and CDR2: KGHSH and LQKENI. The V and J ends lost 0 bases and 5 bases respectively, with 10 bases between them. CDR3 residues: CASSPPATGTEAFF. CDR3 nucleotides: TGTGCCAGCTCACCACCGGCCACAGGGACTGAAGCTTTCTTT.

This chain uses TRBV5-5 with TRBJ2-7; 14 positions match TRBD2. V shed 4 bases and J 4 bases; nucleotides not matched to a gene: 4. The CDR3 has 15 amino acids. Germline CDR1 reads SGHKS; CDR2 reads YYEKEE (reference sequence). CDR3 nucleotides: TGTGCCAGCAGCCAGGGACTAGCGGGAGTTTACGAGCAGTACTTC. It yields the protein CASSQGLAGVYEQYF.

The rearrangement links TRBV7-2 to TRBJ2-1; TRBD1 matches at 10 bases. Germline V gene data show CDR1 as SGHTA and CDR2 as FQGNSA. The CDR3 sequence is 18 residues long. V lost 0 bases to trimming and J lost 7 bases; unmatched junction nucleotides: 12. The CDR3 DNA reads TGTGCCAGCAGCTTAGCGTGGTTGGGACAGGGGAGGGGTAATGAGCAGTTCTTC. Protein product: CASSLAWLGQGRGNEQFF.

The chain uses TRBV28 and TRBJ2-7; D gene uncertain. Trimming removed 5 bases at V and 7 bases at J, with 12 bases between. Germline assignment: CDR1 MDHEN and CDR2 SYDVKM. The length of the CDR3 is 12 residues. The CDR3, as DNA: TGTGCCAGCAGTCCTTTTCCGAGGGAGCAGTACTTC. Its protein is CASSPFPREQYF.

The CDR3 region has the DNA TGCGCCAGCAGCCAAGATAGGGGACTTTTAAACATTCAGTACTTC. Its translation is CASSQDRGLLNIQYF. The V gene is TRBV4-1, the J gene TRBJ2-4; tentative D call: TRBD2 (6 bases). Trimming stripped 0 bases from V and 6 bases from J, with 12 bases between. CDR1 and CDR2 (germline): MGHRA, YSYEKL. CDR3 length: 15 amino acids.

This clone was detected once. The chain employs TRBV6-5 and TRBJ1-5; 9 nucleotides align to TRBD1. Per germline, CDR1 MNHEY and CDR2 SVGAGI. Trimming removed 6 bases from V and 7 bases from J; junction bases left unmatched: 4. The CDR3 is 13 amino acids. The CDR3 reads CASSRTGVQPQHF. DNA of the CDR3: TGTGCCAGCAGCCGGACAGGGGTGCAGCCCCAGCATTTT.

The table lists this clone with a count of one. V gene TRBV13 combines with J gene TRBJ2-1; D remains unclear. The CDR3 covers 12 residues. Germline-derived CDR1 and CDR2 are PRHDT and FYEKMQ (reference sequence). Trimming stripped 8 bases from V and 8 bases from J, with 13 bases between. The CDR3, as DNA: TGTGCCAGCTCCCCGCGTCCGGATGAGCAGTTCTTC. It yields the protein CASSPRPDEQFF.